This TCR beta chain was identified during a study of OX40 agonist ivuxolimab in advanced cancers. Context from the whole study: The costimulatory receptor OX40 (CD134) was targeted by ivuxolimab, a fully human IgG2 agonistic monoclonal antibody. Intravenous ivuxolimab was administered to patients every 2 weeks at six dose levels: 0.01, 0.1, 0.3, 1.5, 3 and 10 mg/kg. Of the roughly 54 patients in dose escalation, 19 had hepatocellular carcinoma, some 15 had melanoma, 9 had renal cell carcinoma and 9 had head and neck cancer. In the dose-escalation cohort, around 80% of patients were male, and the mean age was approximately 60 years with a range of roughly 23 to 79. Prior anti-PD-1, anti-PD-L1 or anti-CTLA-4 therapy was permitted, and roughly two fifths of dose-escalation patients had received checkpoint inhibitors. Partial responses occurred in three dose-escalation patients: two with cutaneous melanoma and one with hepatocellular carcinoma. The purpose of peripheral TCRbeta sequencing was to test whether ivuxolimab changed TCR sequence diversity and led to clonal T-cell expansion. The monotherapy dose-escalation portion (N ≈ 52 patients) of the phase I ivuxolimab trial is reported in the paper.

Patients with autoimmune disease history or receiving systemic immunosuppression were excluded from the trial. Peripheral blood for TCR sequencing was collected from all dose cohorts at baseline, on cycle 4 day 1, and on cycle 7 day 1. The samples were drawn from a first-in-human, open-label, multicenter phase I dose-escalation trial of ivuxolimab. The trial enrolled adults with locally advanced or metastatic head and neck squamous cell, hepatocellular, melanoma or renal cell carcinoma. CD4+ and CD8+ T cells were sorted separately from peripheral blood before TCR sequencing. Comment on this clone: It lacks a known antigen. Base qualities are not recorded, but no much larger clone differs from it by a single base.

Broader findings and caveats from the paper: Clonal expansion of both CD4+ and CD8+ blood T cells was observed from baseline to week 6 at doses 0.1 to 3.0 mg/kg. After ivuxolimab, CD8+ T cells had more expanded clones than CD4+ T cells on average. In the 0.1-3.0 mg/kg groups, partial responders had among the lowest normalized peripheral clonal expansion, particularly in CD8+ T cells. Low levels of normalized T-cell clonal expansion were also seen in some patients who did not respond. The antigen specificity of the peripheral T cells that underwent clonal expansion was not determined.

The germline V gene (reference sequence) provides CDR1 MNHEY and CDR2 SMNVEV. The CDR3 starts with the cysteine, ends with the phenylalanine, and has 14 residues. Only the CDR3 part of the read is kept: 42 bases, read in frame from the first base. Germline trimming amounts to 7 bases on V and 4 bases on J, with 6 as the count of junction bases outside the gene matches. Genomic DNA was extracted from sorted cells for sequencing of the TCRbeta CDR3 region. The immunoSEQ Assay was used for sequencing of TCRbeta CDR3 regions. TCRdb retrieved this table from immuneACCESS and kept in-frame rearrangements only. Not all clones are present; in checked studies, unresolved V genes account for under half, and no reason is known for the remainder. The sample table contains 60,000 to 70,000 clones; only one count was recorded for roughly 87% of them. The ten largest clones take up 5.5% of the sample.

The chain employs TRBV27 and TRBJ2-3; TRBD2 matches 9 bases in the middle. Here the sequenced sample was CD4+ or CD8+ T cells sorted from blood, taken in a trial of the OX40 agonist ivuxolimab. This clonotype originated in an adult with an advanced solid tumor such as melanoma, head and neck, liver or kidney cancer. Here the CDR3 is given as CASIGRGRADTQYF. At the DNA level, the sequence is TGTGCCAGCATTGGTCGCGGGAGGGCAGATACGCAGTATTTT.